The 26 T cell receptor beta chains below come from one sample, sequenced in a study of spatial heterogeneity in lung cancer. Findings and caveats of the study: Counts that tracked tumor mutation counts were those of expanded intratumoral alpha and beta TCRs.

TCRdb reanalysed the 5' RACE reads using MiXCR and keeps one entry per CDR3 protein. The sample includes around 6,000 distinct CDR3 sequences, 1.3% of them seen just once. Time point here: sample taken at primary tumor resection. For these receptors, no antigen is known. This specimen was lung tumor tissue, taken at surgery. The receptors stem from a male donor with early-stage non-small cell lung cancer.

This clonotype was counted at least ten times. The chain carries TRBV2 and TRBJ1-4; unclear D gene. This CDR3 spans 14 amino acids. Germline V lookup: CDR1 SNHLY, CDR2 FYNNEI. With 3 bases removed from V and 5 bases from J, the gap between germline ends came to 10 bases. The CDR3 region is CASSDDSRNEKLFF. In DNA, the CDR3 is TGTGCCAGCAGTGACGACTCAAGGAATGAAAAACTGTTTTTT.

This clonotype showed up many times. The chain's CDR3 is CASSWLAGGSYNEQFF. CDR3 bases: TGTGCCAGCAGCTGGTTAGCGGGAGGGAGCTACAATGAGCAGTTCTTC. This sequence joins TRBV5-6 and TRBJ2-1, with TRBD2 matching 11 bases. CDR1 and CDR2 (germline): SGHDT, YYEEEE. This CDR3 has 16 residues. Trimming at V came to 3 bases and at J to 3 bases, leaving 5 bases not matched to a gene.

This clonotype was observed many times. The chain recombines TRBV3-1 with TRBJ2-1; D not resolved. There are 14 residues in the CDR3. The V end lost 0 bases, the J end lost 7 bases, and 10 bases lay between the germline ends. Per germline, CDR1 LGHDT and CDR2 YNNKEL (reference sequence). The CDR3, as DNA: TGTGCCAGCAGCCAAGAGGTTTCCATAAATGAGCAGTTCTTC. Protein sequence: CASSQEVSINEQFF.

Many counts were recorded for this clonotype. V is TRBV6-5 and J is TRBJ2-2, with unresolved D. V lost 11 bases to trimming and J lost 5 bases, with 15 bases between them. CDR3 length: 13 residues. CDR1 is MNHEY and CDR2 is SVGAGI in the germline V gene. DNA of the CDR3: TGTGCCGTCCATCAGGAACTTACCGGGGAGCTGTTTTTT. It yields the protein CAVHQELTGELFF.

Ten or more counts support this clonotype. V gene TRBV4-2 combines with J gene TRBJ1-2; no definite D call. Looked up from germline, CDR1 is LGHNA and CDR2 is YNFKEQ. The CDR3 spans 16 residues. Trimming left V 0 bases short and J 8 bases short, with 19 bases between. As DNA, the CDR3 is TGTGCCAGCAGCCAAGAAGGAGAGGGAGTTTTAGCGGGCTACACCTTC. As protein: CASSQEGEGVLAGYTF.

This clonotype has ten or more counts. Since a much larger clone is just one base distant, this may be a read error. The chain couples TRBV14 to TRBJ1-4, with TRBD1 as a possible D gene (5 bases). V was shortened by 4 bases and J by 4 bases, with 16 bases between the two germline ends. This CDR3 is 16 amino acids long. Germline lookup yields CDR1 SGHDN and CDR2 FVKESK. In nucleotides, the CDR3 is TGTGCCAGCAGCCCGATAGGGGCAGGGTGTAATGAAAAACTGTTTTTT. Encoded protein: CASSPIGAGCNEKLFF. The variable domain in full, with the rest retrieved from reference TRBV14 and TRBJ1-4, is EAGVTQFPSHSVIEKGQTVTLRCDPISGHDNLYWYRRVMGKEIKFLLHFVKESKQDESGMPNNRFLAERTGGTYSTLKVQPAELEDSGVYFCASSPIGAGCNEKLFFGSGTQLSVL.

This clonotype was seen ten or more times. The V gene is TRBV9, the J gene TRBJ2-2; no definite D call. Trimming cost V 0 bases and J 4 bases, with 4 bases left between them. From germline, CDR1 is SGDLS and CDR2 YYNGEE. The CDR3 runs to 13 residues. The DNA for the CDR3 is TGTGCCAGCAGCGTAGCCAGCACCGGGGAGCTGTTTTTT. Translating gives CASSVASTGELFF.

This clonotype is termed large. The rearrangement links TRBV12-3 or TRBV12-4 to TRBJ1-6; no definite D call. V dropped 6 bases and J dropped 10 bases, with 10 bases sitting between them. The CDR3 loop spans 12 amino acids. The CDR3 here is CASSSPGSPLHF. CDR3 in DNA: TGTGCCAGCAGCTCCCCGGGATCACCCCTCCACTTT.

Sample share makes this clonotype medium-sized. CDR3 coding DNA: TGTGCCTGGAGCTGGGACTCCACAGATACGCAGTATTTT. This gives the protein CAWSWDSTDTQYF. The chain recombines TRBV30 with TRBJ2-3; maybe TRBD2 (6 bases). This CDR3 spans 13 amino acids. Trimming removed 3 bases from V and 2 bases from J, with 9 bases in between. From germline, CDR1 is GTSNPN and CDR2 SVGIG (reference sequence).

This clonotype is medium-sized within its sample. The chain recombines TRBV7-6 with TRBJ2-5; 9 bases map to TRBD1. The CDR3 contains 18 residues. The ends lost 2 bases at V and 5 bases at J; junction bases unmatched: 15. The germline gives CDR1 SGHVS, CDR2 FNYEAQ. For the CDR3, the DNA is TGTGCCAGCAGCTTAAACCCCCTAAGGACAGGGGATATGGAGACCCAGTACTTC. It codes for CASSLNPLRTGDMETQYF.

By share of the sample, this clonotype is medium-sized. The V and J genes are TRBV10-2 and TRBJ2-5, with 7 bases matching TRBD2. This CDR3 contains 14 residues. After removal of 2 bases from V and 0 bases from J, the junction contained 0 bases not matched to a gene. Per germline, CDR1 WSHSY and CDR2 SAAADI. CDR3 sequence reads: CASSEREDQETQYF. The CDR3, as DNA: TGCGCCAGCAGTGAGCGGGAGGACCAAGAGACCCAGTACTTC.

Within the sample, this clonotype is medium-sized. The chain employs TRBV3-1 and TRBJ1-5; D is unclear. V lost 1 base to trimming and J lost 2 bases, with 6 bases between them. The CDR3 length is 14 residues. The V gene's germline CDR1 is LGHDT and CDR2 YNNKEL (reference sequence). CDR3 coding DNA: TGTGCCAGCAGCCAAGGGCAGCGCAATCAGCCCCAGCATTTT. It encodes CASSQGQRNQPQHF.

This clonotype was counted many times. The chain links TRBV19 to TRBJ2-3; TRBD2 might be the D (6 bases). This CDR3 comprises 16 residues. The germline V and J ends were trimmed by 4 bases and 3 bases, with 17 bases remaining between them. Looked up from germline, CDR1 is LNHDA and CDR2 is SQIVND (reference sequence). CDR3 nucleotides: TGTGCCAGTAGTACCCCCCCTGCGGGAAGGACAGATACGCAGTATTTT. Amino acid sequence: CASSTPPAGRTDTQYF.

This clonotype was detected many times. This chain uses TRBV20-1 with TRBJ2-3; 9 bases are a match to TRBD2. Germline lookup yields CDR1 DFQATT and CDR2 SNEGSKA (reference sequence). J gave up 0 bases and V 1 base, and 8 bases lay outside the gene matches. This CDR3 is 17 amino acids long. CDR3 in DNA: TGCAGTGCTAGAGCTAGCGGGAACTTCACTAGCACAGATACGCAGTATTTT. Its translation: CSARASGNFTSTDTQYF.

This clonotype was observed at least ten times. The V gene is TRBV5-5, the J gene TRBJ2-7; D is perhaps TRBD1 or TRBD2 (5 bases each). The CDR3 is made up of 15 amino acids. Per the germline V gene, CDR1 is SGHKS and CDR2 is YYEKEE (reference sequence). The ends were cut back, 3 bases at V and 3 bases at J, with 16 bases in the middle. CDR3 bases: TGTGCCAGCAGCTCCGGGGCCAACGCCTACTACGAGCAGTACTTC. Its protein product is CASSSGANAYYEQYF.

Many counts were recorded for this clonotype. The V gene is TRBV30, the J gene TRBJ2-5, with 7 bases lining up with TRBD2. Germline V gene sequence: CDR1 GTSNPN, CDR2 SVGIG (reference sequence). Unmatched junction bases numbered 7, after V lost 4 bases and J lost 2 bases. The CDR3 contains 14 residues. The CDR3, as DNA: TGTGCCTGGACCCCTATGGGGGGGCAAGAGACCCAGTACTTC. Its protein is CAWTPMGGQETQYF.

This clonotype came up many times. The CDR3: CASSPSGQGRTNEKLFF. CDR3 nucleotides: TGTGCCAGCAGTCCCTCGGGACAGGGACGAACTAATGAAAAACTGTTTTTT. The V gene is TRBV6-5, the J gene TRBJ1-4; 9 bases are shared with TRBD1. CDR3 size: 17 residues. J lost 1 base, V lost 5 bases, and 8 bases had no gene match. Germline lookup yields CDR1 MNHEY and CDR2 SVGAGI.

This clonotype appeared many times. The genes are TRBV3-1 and TRBJ2-7, with D perhaps matching TRBD2 (6 bases). The ends were cut back, 4 bases at V and 2 bases at J, with 12 bases in the middle. Germline V gene data show CDR1 as LGHDT and CDR2 as YNNKEL (reference sequence). The CDR3 runs to 14 residues. The CDR3 protein is CASSPLPGAYEQYF. CDR3 DNA sequence: TGTGCCAGCAGCCCCTTACCGGGAGCCTACGAGCAGTACTTC.

This clonotype was seen many times. The chain uses TRBV9 and TRBJ1-3; D not certain. CDR3 length: 14 residues. V lost 4 bases and J 0 bases, leaving 8 bases between the germline ends. Germline CDR1 reads SGDLS; CDR2 reads YYNGEE. CDR3 DNA sequence: TGTGCCAGCAGCCCGGAGAGCTCTGGAAACACCATATATTTT. This gives the protein CASSPESSGNTIYF.

This clonotype was detected ten times or more. V is TRBV20-1 and J is TRBJ2-5; D gene unclear. From germline, CDR1 is DFQATT and CDR2 SNEGSKA (reference sequence). Trimming removed 3 bases from V and 3 bases from J, with 8 bases in between. The CDR3 loop spans 12 amino acids. CDR3 nucleotide sequence: TGCAGTGCTAGGAGGACGGAAGAGACCCAGTACTTC. Translation: CSARRTEETQYF.

This clonotype was recorded many times. The chain couples TRBV20-1 to TRBJ2-2; D might be TRBD1 or TRBD2, each matching 6 bases. The V gene's germline CDR1 is DFQATT and CDR2 SNEGSKA (reference sequence). The V and J ends lost 5 bases and 3 bases respectively, with 10 bases between them. CDR3 length: 13 amino acids. The CDR3 protein is CSAYREDTGELFF. The DNA of the CDR3 is TGCAGTGCTTACAGGGAGGACACCGGGGAGCTGTTTTTT.

Sample share makes this clonotype medium-sized. V and J are TRBV11-2 and TRBJ2-5, with 12 bases identical to TRBD2. J lost 7 bases, V lost 1 base, and 7 bases had no gene match. Germline V gene lookup returns CDR1 SGHAT and CDR2 FQNNGV. The CDR3 extends over 16 amino acids. In DNA, the CDR3 is TGTGCCAGCAGCTTAGGGAGACTAGCGGGAGCAGGGACCCAGTACTTC. Its translation is CASSLGRLAGAGTQYF.

This clonotype is medium-sized (0.01 to 0.1%) in the sample. The genes are TRBV20-1 and TRBJ1-2; TRBD1 agrees at 9 bases. There are 12 residues in the CDR3. With 4 bases clipped from V and 6 bases from J, the junction kept 3 bases outside the gene matches. Looked up from germline, CDR1 is DFQATT and CDR2 is SNEGSKA (reference sequence). The CDR3 sequence is CSAMGQGDGYTF. The CDR3, as DNA: TGCAGTGCTATGGGACAGGGAGATGGCTACACCTTC.

This clonotype ranks as medium-sized. V is TRBV18 and J is TRBJ1-1; D call uncertain. The CDR3 sequence is 14 residues long. Germline loops: CDR1 KGHSH, CDR2 LQKENI. V was shortened by 3 bases and J by 0 bases, with 8 bases between the two germline ends. In DNA form, the CDR3 reads TGTGCCAGCTCACCGTCAGTGTTGAACACTGAAGCTTTCTTT. Translation gives CASSPSVLNTEAFF.

This clonotype was observed at least ten times. The chain employs TRBV9 and TRBJ1-2; a weak D match, TRBD1 (6 bases). The germline CDR1 and CDR2 sequences are SGDLS and YYNGEE. The V gene lost 1 base and the J gene lost 4 bases, with 11 bases spanning the gap. The CDR3 is 14 residues long. The CDR3 nucleotides read TGTGCCAGCAGCGTAAACCCAGGGGCCTATGGCTACACCTTC. This codes for CASSVNPGAYGYTF.

In its sample, this clonotype ranks as medium-sized. The CDR3 is CASGQGSRGNQPQHF. The CDR3 nucleotides read TGTGCCAGCGGACAGGGATCGAGGGGCAATCAGCCCCAGCATTTT. The chain is built from TRBV2 and TRBJ1-5; 8 nucleotides agree with TRBD1. With V trimmed by 8 bases and J by 2 bases, 8 bases remained unmatched. Germline values: CDR1 SNHLY, CDR2 FYNNEI. The CDR3 is 15 residues long. Full variable domain (rest looked up from reference TRBV2 and TRBJ1-5): EPEVTQTPSHQVTQMGQEVILRCVPISNHLYFYWYRQILGQKVEFLVSFYNNEISEKSEIFDDQFSVERPDGSNFTLKIRSTKLEDSAMYFCASGQGSRGNQPQHFGDGTRLSIL.